This TCR beta chain was recorded in a study of control samples from healthy donors and cancer patients. This table comes from immunoSEQ multiplex PCR, and its TCRdb copy is limited to in-frame clones, with some not included. This sample has over 45,000 clones; more than 80% occur once, and the top ten carry approximately 0.8%. In its sample, this clone was seen once. The germline V gene encodes CDR1 DFQATT and CDR2 SNEGSKA (reference sequence). V lost 3 bases and J lost 0; bases outside the gene matches: 3. The CDR3 runs 14 residues. The rearrangement links TRBV20-1 to TRBJ1-1; 8 nucleotides agree with TRBD1. The specimen was PBMCs. The receptor comes from a young man with colorectal cancer. This CDR3 reads CSASGTGMNTEAFF. Written as DNA, the CDR3 is TGCAGTGCTAGTGGGACAGGCATGAACACTGAAGCTTTCTTT.